These 6 T cell receptor beta chains were all obtained from the same sample, sequenced in a study of CD8 T cells in Susac syndrome. After extraction with the RNeasy kit, about 0.45 to 1 ug of the RNA was reverse transcribed using random hexamers. TCRdb processed the immunoSEQ multiplex PCR reads anew with MiXCR; each CDR3 protein has one entry. Altogether roughly 220,000 distinct CDR3 sequences are present, over 90% being singletons, with the ten largest covering 0.15%. Sequencing input: CD4+ T cells from PBMCs. Receptors were obtained from a human donor with Susac syndrome.

The chain joins TRBV5-1 to TRBJ2-3, with D hard to call. The length of the CDR3 is 13 residues. The V and J ends lost 4 bases and 6 bases respectively, with 12 bases between them. Germline V gene data show CDR1 as SGHRS and CDR2 as YFSETQ. CDR3: CASSAGYVDTQYF. In DNA, the CDR3 is TGCGCCAGCAGCGCCGGCTACGTGGATACGCAGTATTTT.

This sequence joins TRBV5-4 and TRBJ2-3, with TRBD2 matching 7 bases. V shed 4 bases, J shed 7 bases, and the junction held 15 bases outside the gene matches. Germline CDR1 is SGHNT and CDR2 is YYREEE (reference sequence). The CDR3 sequence is 16 residues long. CDR3 in DNA: TGTGCCAGCAGCCCGGGCGGAAGCGGGGCCCCTAATACGCAGTATTTT. This codes for CASSPGGSGAPNTQYF.

The V call is TRBV4-1, the J call TRBJ1-1; a possible D gene is TRBD1 (6 bases). The length of the CDR3 is 16 residues. CDR1 is MGHRA, CDR2 YSYEKL, per germline. Trimming cost V 0 bases and J 2 bases, with 13 bases left between them. CDR3 DNA: TGCGCCAGCAGCCAAGATCTGGGGGGACATAACACTGAAGCTTTCTTT. This sequence encodes CASSQDLGGHNTEAFF.

The chain is built from TRBV20-1 and TRBJ2-3; 16 bases are a match to TRBD2. V lost 3 bases and J lost 5; bases outside the gene matches: 8. The CDR3 totals 17 residues. CDR1 and CDR2 from the germline V gene are DFQATT and SNEGSKA (reference sequence). The CDR3 DNA follows: TGCAGTGCTAGTAACCCCGGGACTAGCGGGGGGGGAGATACGCAGTATTTT. This gives the protein CSASNPGTSGGGDTQYF.

The chain carries TRBV2 and TRBJ2-5; 12 bases map to TRBD2. The J segment lost 5 bases and the V segment lost 2 bases, leaving 0 bases of the junction unmatched. Germline loops: CDR1 SNHLY, CDR2 FYNNEI. This CDR3 is built from 14 residues. CDR3 bases: TGTGCCAGCAGTGAACTAGCGGGGGGGGAGACCCAGTACTTC. Amino acids: CASSELAGGETQYF.

The chain joins TRBV6-5 to TRBJ1-2; D is unclear. The CDR3 spans 12 residues. Germline assignment: CDR1 MNHEY and CDR2 SVGAGI. V shed 8 bases and J shed 5 bases, with 12 bases lying between them. The CDR3 sequence: CASGSAEYGYTF. DNA for the CDR3: TGTGCCAGCGGGTCGGCAGAATATGGCTACACCTTC.